This T cell receptor (beta chain) was recorded in a study of control samples from healthy donors and cancer patients. Here immunoSEQ multiplex PCR was the method, and the copy in TCRdb shows in-frame clones only, minus some. The data show 130,000 or so clones, more than 70% seen once. The CDR3 covers 15 residues. With 5 bases removed from V and 4 bases from J, the gap between germline ends came to 17 bases. Per germline, CDR1 ENHRY and CDR2 SYGVKD. This clone was counted a few times. The chain employs TRBV10-3 and TRBJ1-1, with a weak D call TRBD1 (6 bases). The sequencing input was blood. This clonotype was obtained from a man in his fifties or sixties in good health. CDR3 region: CAISPQQGMGTEAFF. CDR3 DNA sequence: TGTGCCATCAGTCCGCAACAGGGAATGGGCACTGAAGCTTTCTTT.